This T cell receptor beta chain was captured by sequencing in a study of blood T cell repertoires in COVID-19. Across the study: The samples span acute and convalescent COVID-19 from the United States, Italy and Spain. In each case, the material was cDNA or gDNA derived from T cells, B-cell-depleted T cells, or PBMCs.

The CDR3 sequence is 15 residues long. V lost 3 bases to trimming and J lost 5 bases; unmatched junction nucleotides: 10. Germline-derived CDR1 and CDR2 are SGHRS and YFSETQ. In the original analysis: Estimation of nucleated cell counts relied on the amplification of reference gene primers. Assay: immunoSEQ multiplex PCR; the TCRdb copy retains only in-frame clones and omits some. That table furnishes V, J and clone size, whereas the DNA furnished D and trimming. In the table there are around 150,000 clones, roughly four fifths of which are singletons. The V call is TRBV5-1, the J call TRBJ1-1; 7 nucleotides align to TRBD1. The sample consisted of peripheral blood. The receptor was derived from an elderly woman with acute or convalescent COVID-19. The CDR3 bases are TGCGCCAGCAGCTACATGATCAGGGGGGCGACTGAAGCTTTCTTT. It codes for CASSYMIRGATEAFF.